This T cell receptor beta chain was sequenced for a study of CD8 T cells in Susac syndrome. A quantity of about 0.45 to 1 ug RNA underwent reverse transcription using random hexamers. With immunoSEQ multiplex PCR, TCR beta CDR3 was amplified across 54 Vbeta and 13 Jbeta. MiXCR, applied by TCRdb to the immunoSEQ multiplex PCR reads, yields one record per CDR3 protein. The sample comprises 100,000 to 150,000 distinct CDR3 sequences, roughly 80% of which are singletons, and 0.45% to 0.6% rests with the top ten. V lost 5 bases and J lost 3, with 20 bases in between. This CDR3 has 16 amino acids. Germline CDR1 is SEHNR and CDR2 is FQNEAQ (reference sequence). It was treatment-naive patients with stable or active relapsing-remitting disease who made up the multiple sclerosis controls. Negative isolation was used for CD8+ and CD4+ T cells, and FACS enrichment was applied to TEMRA cells. This clonotype was detected a few times.

This receptor was obtained from a human donor with multiple sclerosis. The gene calls are TRBV7-9 and TRBJ2-7, with D perhaps TRBD1 (6 bases). Sequencing was done on a sample of CD8+ T cells from PBMCs. The CDR3 here is CASSPLTGLSIYEQYF. The CDR3 DNA sequence: TGTGCCAGCAGCCCGTTGACAGGTCTGTCCATCTACGAGCAGTACTTC.